What follows are 29 T cell receptor beta chains derived from one specimen sequenced in a study of cytomegalovirus exposure and HLA in healthy donors. Primers included in the PCR were 60 Vbeta and 13 Jbeta primers. TCRdb keeps only in-frame clones here, not all; method: immunoSEQ multiplex PCR. Among 150,000 or so clones, about 80% were seen once, and the ten largest hold 1.4%. Sample: PBMCs. The receptors stem from a man aged 30 to 45 in good health and CMV-seropositive.

This chain links TRBV9 with TRBJ2-7; the match to TRBD1 covers 7 bases. CDR3 length: 15 residues. The germline V gene encodes CDR1 SGDLS and CDR2 YYNGEE. The trim removed 0 bases at V and 7 bases at J, leaving 10 bases unmatched. CDR3 sequence: CASSVDNRGPGEQYF. The CDR3 coding sequence is TGTGCCAGCAGCGTAGATAACAGGGGCCCTGGGGAGCAGTACTTC.

The chain is built from TRBV19 and TRBJ1-1; TRBD1 matches at 8 bases. There are 15 residues in the CDR3. The junction had 6 bases not matched to a gene; V was cut back by 5 bases and J by 1 base. Germline V gives CDR1 LNHDA, CDR2 SQIVND (reference sequence). This CDR3 reads CASSSPGQANTEAFF. CDR3 bases: TGTGCCAGTAGTTCCCCGGGACAGGCGAACACTGAAGCTTTCTTT.

This clone was recorded a few times. V is TRBV9 and J is TRBJ1-4; 9 bases are a match to TRBD1. Germline CDR1 reads SGDLS; CDR2 reads YYNGEE. The CDR3 sequence is 15 residues long. V shed 4 bases and J 6 bases; nucleotides not matched to a gene: 7. The CDR3 region has the DNA TGTGCCAGCAGCTCTCAACAGGGGGCTCATGAAAAACTGTTTTTT. This encodes CASSSQQGAHEKLFF.

The rearrangement uses TRBV28 and TRBJ1-6; D is possibly TRBD1 (5 bases). The CDR3 covers 15 residues. Germline CDR1 and CDR2: MDHEN and SYDVKM. The germline V and J ends were trimmed by 3 bases and 7 bases, with 13 bases remaining between them. The CDR3 DNA is TGTGCCAGCAGTTTCCGGGGCGCGGGAAATTCACCCCTCCACTTT. Translation gives CASSFRGAGNSPLHF.

This chain connects TRBV27 to TRBJ2-1; D gene uncertain. The CDR3 has 15 amino acids. The germline V gene has CDR1 MNHEY and CDR2 SMNVEV (reference sequence). V lost 5 bases and J lost 4, with 15 bases in between. In DNA, the CDR3 is TGTGCCAGCAGTGTCGCGCAACCCATTTACAATGAGCAGTTCTTC. Amino acids: CASSVAQPIYNEQFF.

In its sample, this clone was seen once. The rearrangement uses TRBV9 and TRBJ2-7, with 8 bases aligning to TRBD1. V trimming: 4 bases; J trimming: 4 bases; junction bases outside the gene matches: 13. The CDR3 has 16 residues. Germline V gives CDR1 SGDLS, CDR2 YYNGEE. CDR3 in DNA: TGTGCCAGCAGCCCGAGAGGGGCAGGGGGCGCGTACGAGCAGTACTTC. As protein: CASSPRGAGGAYEQYF.

The genes are TRBV30 and TRBJ1-5; possible D gene TRBD1, 5 bases. Germline V gene data show CDR1 as GTSNPN and CDR2 as SVGIG (reference sequence). V gave up 5 bases and J gave up 4 bases, with 12 bases separating them. There are 13 residues in the CDR3. This CDR3 reads CAWGQEGNQPQHF. CDR3 bases: TGTGCCTGGGGCCAGGAGGGGAATCAGCCCCAGCATTTT.

The chain has TRBV7-2 and TRBJ2-1; 10 bases match TRBD2. The trim removed 0 bases at V and 9 bases at J, leaving 2 bases unmatched. This CDR3 contains 14 residues. Germline values: CDR1 SGHTA, CDR2 FQGNSA. The CDR3 loop reads CASSLALAGVEQFF. Here the CDR3 DNA reads TGTGCCAGCAGCTTAGCTCTAGCGGGAGTTGAGCAGTTCTTC.

J is TRBJ2-7 and V is TRBV13, with D perhaps TRBD1 (6 bases). The CDR3 is made up of 14 amino acids. Germline CDR1 reads PRHDT; CDR2 reads FYEKMQ (reference sequence). V dropped 0 bases and J dropped 6 bases, with 12 bases sitting between them. The DNA of the CDR3 is TGTGCCAGCAGCTTAGGGGGAGAGGGGGTCGAGCAGTACTTC. Translating gives CASSLGGEGVEQYF.

The chain has TRBV6-1 and TRBJ1-5, with a possible D match to TRBD1 (5 bases). The germline V and J ends were trimmed by 1 base and 0 bases, with 13 bases remaining between them. CDR3 size: 17 residues. Germline values: CDR1 MNHNS, CDR2 SASEGT. CDR3 nucleotide sequence: TGTGCCAGCAGTGAAGATAGGAGACAGTATAGCAATCAGCCCCAGCATTTT. It translates to CASSEDRRQYSNQPQHF.

The chain employs TRBV6-5 and TRBJ2-7; 10 positions match TRBD1. Germline V gene sequence: CDR1 MNHEY, CDR2 SVGAGI. The CDR3 has 13 amino acids. With 8 bases clipped from V and 5 bases from J, the junction kept 6 bases outside the gene matches. Here the CDR3 reads CASEEGQGDEQYF. The CDR3 nucleotides are TGTGCCAGCGAGGAAGGACAGGGGGACGAGCAGTACTTC.

The chain recombines TRBV28 with TRBJ2-3; D gene ambiguous. Germline V gene lookup returns CDR1 MDHEN and CDR2 SYDVKM. The CDR3 extends over 12 amino acids. Trimming stripped 4 bases from V and 1 base from J, with 3 bases between. CDR3 in DNA: TGTGCCAGCAGTTCCGGCACAGATACGCAGTATTTT. Its translation is CASSSGTDTQYF.

The rearrangement uses TRBV7-2 and TRBJ2-5; 7 bases agree with TRBD2. V dropped 3 bases and J dropped 5; count of bases not matched to a gene: 6. This CDR3 spans 14 amino acids. CDR1 and CDR2 from the germline V gene are SGHTA and FQGNSA. The CDR3 loop is CASSLSSGGETQYF. The CDR3 coding sequence is TGTGCCAGCAGCTTGTCGTCGGGAGGTGAGACCCAGTACTTC.

This clone was seen once. The chain is built from TRBV6-5 and TRBJ2-7; TRBD2 might be the D (6 bases). The ends were cut back, 2 bases at V and 2 bases at J, with 13 bases in the middle. Germline V gene data show CDR1 as MNHEY and CDR2 as SVGAGI. The CDR3 contains 15 residues. This CDR3 reads CASSYHRDFTYEQYF. CDR3 bases: TGTGCCAGCAGTTACCACCGGGACTTTACCTACGAGCAGTACTTC.

This rearrangement joins TRBV27 to TRBJ2-7, with unresolved D. V shed 6 bases and J shed 3 bases, with 12 bases lying between them. The germline CDR1 and CDR2 sequences are MNHEY and SMNVEV (reference sequence). The CDR3 consists of 13 residues. Here the CDR3 DNA reads TGTGCCAGCAGCCCCGTCGCACACTACGAGCAGTACTTC. It yields the protein CASSPVAHYEQYF.

CDR3 coding DNA: TGTGCCAGCAGACAGGGGTCTAATGAAAAACTGTTTTTT. This translates into CASRQGSNEKLFF. The chain has TRBV11-3 and TRBJ1-4, with TRBD1 matching over 7 bases. V gave up 6 bases and J gave up 3 bases; unmatched junction bases: 1. The germline V gene encodes CDR1 SGHNT and CDR2 YENEEA. The CDR3 is 13 amino acids.

This clone appeared a single time. This chain uses TRBV18 with TRBJ1-4; TRBD1 matches at 10 bases. Trimming cost V 3 bases and J 14 bases; bases outside gene matches: 12. CDR1 KGHSH and CDR2 LQKENI come from the germline V gene. This CDR3 region has 15 residues. CDR3 coding DNA: TGTGCCAGCTCACCGAGGACAGGGGGGTCGGAAGAGCTGTTTTTT. Translated, it gives CASSPRTGGSEELFF.

This rearrangement joins TRBV28 to TRBJ1-1; D is uncertain. With 10 bases removed from V and 1 base from J, the gap between germline ends came to 16 bases. The length of the CDR3 is 14 residues. CDR1 and CDR2 (germline): MDHEN, SYDVKM. CDR3 nucleotides: TGTGCCACCCTGGGTAGCTCATCGAACACTGAAGCTTTCTTT. This gives the protein CATLGSSSNTEAFF.

The chain links TRBV5-6 to TRBJ2-7; the match to TRBD2 covers 8 bases. Losses at the gene ends were 0 bases for V and 4 bases for J; bases not matched to a gene: 3. The germline V gene encodes CDR1 SGHDT and CDR2 YYEEEE. This CDR3 comprises 14 residues. The CDR3 DNA sequence: TGTGCCAGCAGCTTGGAAACTAGCGGTTACGAGCAGTACTTC. Translation gives CASSLETSGYEQYF.

This chain connects TRBV2 to TRBJ2-3, with D possibly matching TRBD1 (6 bases). CDR1 is SNHLY, CDR2 FYNNEI, per germline. The CDR3 consists of 16 residues. Trimming took off 2 bases at V and 5 bases at J, with 17 bases between the two ends. The CDR3 is CASSEMRTQGIDTQYF. In DNA form, the CDR3 reads TGTGCCAGCAGTGAAATGCGGACCCAGGGGATAGATACGCAGTATTTT.

This chain joins TRBV9 and TRBJ2-1; maybe TRBD2 (5 bases). Germline lookup yields CDR1 SGDLS and CDR2 YYNGEE. V was pared by 3 bases and J by 0 bases, with 10 bases between. CDR3 length equals 15 residues. In nucleotides, the CDR3 is TGTGCCAGCAGCGAGGAGGAGGTCTCCTACAATGAGCAGTTCTTC. Translation: CASSEEEVSYNEQFF.

About this clone itself: The sample contains more than one DNA sequence encoding this CDR3. The CDR3 here is CASSISGSSYNEQFF. DNA for the CDR3: TGTGCCAGTAGTATAAGCGGGAGCTCCTACAATGAGCAGTTCTTC. The V and J genes are TRBV19 and TRBJ2-1; 8 bases fit TRBD2. The CDR3 spans 15 residues. V lost 2 bases and J lost 0; bases outside the gene matches: 0. Germline values: CDR1 LNHDA, CDR2 SQIVND (reference sequence).

The chain recombines TRBV6-1 with TRBJ2-3; 7 bases fit TRBD1. The CDR3 runs to 15 residues. V lost 5 bases to trimming and J lost 2 bases; unmatched junction nucleotides: 7. CDR1 is MNHNS and CDR2 is SASEGT in the germline V gene. The CDR3 DNA follows: TGTGCCAGCAGTCTACAGGGGATCAACACAGATACGCAGTATTTT. It yields the protein CASSLQGINTDTQYF.

The CDR3 bases are TGTGCCAGCAGCCGTGGGGGGAGTTATGGCGAGCAGTACTTC. Its protein is CASSRGGSYGEQYF. The chain links TRBV7-9 to TRBJ2-7, with D possibly matching TRBD2 (6 bases). This CDR3 is 14 amino acids long. V shed 5 bases and J shed 6 bases, with 17 bases lying between them. Germline V gives CDR1 SEHNR, CDR2 FQNEAQ (reference sequence).

This clone was found once. This chain connects TRBV15 to TRBJ2-6; 10 nucleotides line up with TRBD2. The junction had 3 bases not matched to a gene; V was cut back by 4 bases and J by 0 bases. The CDR3 runs 17 residues. Germline CDR1 reads LNHNV; CDR2 reads YYDKDF (reference sequence). CDR3 amino acids: CATSTLAGASGANVLTF. CDR3 in DNA: TGTGCCACCAGCACCCTAGCGGGGGCCTCTGGGGCCAACGTCCTGACTTTC.

V and J are TRBV19 and TRBJ2-7, with a possible D match to TRBD1 (6 bases). This CDR3 is built from 14 residues. Per the germline V gene, CDR1 is LNHDA and CDR2 is SQIVND (reference sequence). With 9 bases removed from V and 0 bases from J, the gap between germline ends came to 15 bases. Written as DNA, the CDR3 is TGTGCCAGCGGGGACACCCTAAGCTCCTACGAGCAGTACTTC. It codes for CASGDTLSSYEQYF.

The chain couples TRBV18 to TRBJ1-1; D unresolved. CDR3 length: 14 amino acids. Germline V gene data show CDR1 as KGHSH and CDR2 as LQKENI. The germline V and J ends were trimmed by 5 bases and 5 bases, with 15 bases remaining between them. CDR3 sequence: CASSTDGRRTEAFF. The CDR3 coding sequence is TGTGCCAGCTCAACCGACGGGCGGAGGACTGAAGCTTTCTTT.

V gene TRBV27 combines with J gene TRBJ2-7; 8 nucleotides agree with TRBD1. Germline V CDR1 and CDR2: MNHEY, SMNVEV (reference sequence). This CDR3 spans 14 amino acids. After removal of 3 bases from V and 4 bases from J, the junction contained 5 bases not matched to a gene. CDR3 sequence: CASSFTTGVYEQYF. In nucleotides, the CDR3 is TGTGCCAGCAGTTTCACGACAGGGGTATACGAGCAGTACTTC.

Only one count was recorded for this clone. The chain has TRBV27 and TRBJ2-7; a possible D gene is TRBD2 (6 bases). Trimming cost V 5 bases and J 1 base, with 15 bases left between them. CDR1 is MNHEY and CDR2 is SMNVEV in the germline V gene (reference sequence). CDR3 length: 15 residues. CDR3 in DNA: TGTGCCAGCAGTACCTCCGGGACTTTGTCCTACGAGCAGTACTTC. Translation: CASSTSGTLSYEQYF.